This T cell receptor (beta chain) comes out of a study of Graves' ophthalmopathy and Graves' hyperthyroidism. Germline V gene lookup returns CDR1 SGHRS and CDR2 YFSETQ. V lost 6 bases to trimming and J lost 6 bases, with 25 bases between them. The CDR3 contains 16 residues. Physicians reached a diagnosis by relying on clinical symptoms, serum thyroxine, TRAb, thyroid ultrasound and orbital computed tomography. The authors amplified TCR beta CDR3 regions from RNA transcripts. First-round RT-PCR with HTBI primers preceded a second-round multiplex PCR. A single record per CDR3 protein comes from TCRdb applying MiXCR to the multiplex PCR reads. Counted here are 500,000 to 800,000 distinct CDR3 sequences, more than 40% occurring once; the ten biggest clones make up 3.3%.

Sequencing was carried out using peripheral blood. This rearrangement joins TRBV5-1 to TRBJ2-7; weak D call: TRBD1 (6 bases). The TCR comes from an adult man with Graves' ophthalmopathy. CDR3 sequence reads: CASNPTGWQGTTEQYF. In DNA, the CDR3 is TGCGCCAGCAACCCCACCGGGTGGCAGGGGACCACCGAGCAGTACTTC.